The 6 T cell receptor beta chains listed next were all sequenced from one sample in a study of blood T cell repertoires in COVID-19. Sequencing used immunoSEQ multiplex PCR; TCRdb keeps in-frame clones, though not all of them. The sample has a few hundred thousand clones; around 86% are singletons. Sequencing input: peripheral blood. Receptors were obtained from a man aged 50-60 years with acute or convalescent COVID-19.

This sequence joins TRBV10-1 and TRBJ2-1; 7 nucleotides line up with TRBD2. V trimming: 5 bases; J trimming: 4 bases; junction bases outside the gene matches: 8. The CDR3 extends over 15 amino acids. In germline, CDR1 is WNHNN, CDR2 SYGVQD (reference sequence). DNA for the CDR3: TGCGCCAGCAGTCGAGACTCAGCGGGGTACAATGAGCAGTTCTTC. Its protein is CASSRDSAGYNEQFF.

V is TRBV9 and J is TRBJ1-1; 7 bases are shared with TRBD1. The germline CDR1 and CDR2 sequences are SGDLS and YYNGEE. V lost 6 bases and J lost 6; bases outside the gene matches: 8. CDR3 length equals 13 residues. CDR3 coding DNA: TGTGCCAGCACCCGGGCAGGGGGGTCTGAAGCTTTCTTT. Protein sequence: CASTRAGGSEAFF.

This chain joins TRBV30 and TRBJ1-2; no firm D call. V was trimmed by 2 bases and J by 8 bases, leaving 12 bases between them. The CDR3 is 12 amino acids. CDR1 and CDR2 (germline): GTSNPN, SVGIG (reference sequence). The CDR3 DNA sequence: TGTGCCTGGAGTATGCGCACCGGGGGCTACACCTTC. Amino acids: CAWSMRTGGYTF.

This sequence joins TRBV5-4 and TRBJ2-3; no reliable D call. There are 13 residues in the CDR3. Germline V lookup: CDR1 SGHNT, CDR2 YYREEE (reference sequence). V was shortened by 4 bases and J by 2 bases, with 8 bases between the two germline ends. The chain's CDR3 is CASSPRDTDTQYF. CDR3 nucleotide sequence: TGTGCCAGCAGCCCTAGAGACACAGATACGCAGTATTTT.

The chain is built from TRBV9 and TRBJ2-1; TRBD1 matches 7 bases. Per the germline V gene, CDR1 is SGDLS and CDR2 is YYNGEE. The CDR3 has 16 residues. V gave up 3 bases and J gave up 0 bases; unmatched junction bases: 6. The chain's CDR3 is CASSGGQASSYNEQFF. As DNA, the CDR3 is TGTGCCAGCAGCGGCGGACAGGCGAGCTCCTACAATGAGCAGTTCTTC.

J is TRBJ1-2 and V is TRBV6-4, with TRBD1 matching 9 bases. Germline V gene data show CDR1 as MRHNA and CDR2 as SNTAGT. The ends lost 0 bases at V and 6 bases at J; junction bases unmatched: 5. The CDR3 spans 15 residues. CDR3 sequence reads: CASSDSSGTGNGYTF. The CDR3 DNA reads as TGTGCCAGCAGTGACTCCTCCGGGACAGGGAATGGCTACACCTTC.